These T cell receptor beta chains were read from a single sample in a study of metastatic and nonmetastatic thyroid tumors. From the PCR reads, TCRdb re-called clones with MiXCR. Among under 75,000 clones listed, roughly 18% were seen once. Sample: blood. These receptors originate from a female donor with papillary thyroid cancer or a benign thyroid nodule (not recorded which). Some clones in this sample may be carry-over from other donors' samples. CDR3s include the opening cysteine and the closing phenylalanine or tryptophan. A D gene is named only where the DNA matches it firmly. The listing skips clone size in some rows; elsewhere it reads once, few, many or a size class.

size	D	V	J	DNA	CDR3
many	NA	TRBV29-1	TRBJ2-4	TGCAGCGTTGAAGGAGGGGGCAAAAACATTCAGTACTTC	CSVEGGGKNIQYF
many	NA	TRBV5-1	TRBJ2-2	TGCGCCAGCAGTTTGAACACCGGGGAGCTGTTTTTT	CASSLNTGELFF
many	NA	TRBV5-1	TRBJ1-3	TGCGCCAGCAGCCGGGGGGCAGCAGGAAACACCATATATTTT	CASSRGAAGNTIYF
NA	NA	TRBV3-1	TRBJ2-7	TGTTCCAGCAACCAAGGCAGTGTCTACTACGAGCAGTACTTC	CSSNQGSVYYEQYF
many	TRBD1	TRBV2	TRBJ1-3	TGTGCCAGCCTAATCCCGACAGGGGGCCCTTACTCTGGAAACACCATATATTTT	CASLIPTGGPYSGNTIYF
NA	NA	TRBV30	TRBJ2-1	TGTGCCTGGAGTAGGGTATCGGTAGAGCAGTTCTTC	CAWSRVSVEQFF
NA	NA	TRBV5-1	TRBJ1-3	TGCGCCAGCAGCATAGGGGACACGAGCTCTGGAAACACCATATATTTT	CASSIGDTSSGNTIYF
many	NA	TRBV9	TRBJ1-2	TGTGCCAGCAGCGTAGGAGGGGGGAACTATGGCTACACCTTC	CASSVGGGNYGYTF
NA	TRBD2	TRBV12-3/TRBV12-4	TRBJ2-1	TGTGCCAGCATTTGGGTACAGGGGGCGACTAGCGGGAGCAACAATGAGCAGTTCTTC	CASIWVQGATSGSNNEQFF
NA	NA	TRBV20-1	TRBJ1-2	TGCAGTGCTAGAATCTCGGCGGACTATGGCTACACCTTC	CSARISADYGYTF
many	NA	TRBV7-2	TRBJ2-5	TGTGCCAGCAGCTCTCCGGAGGGCCCCCAAGAGACCCAGTACTTC	CASSSPEGPQETQYF
many	NA	TRBV5-1	TRBJ2-1	TGCGCCAGCAGCTTGGGATGGAGTGAGCAGTTCTTC	CASSLGWSEQFF
many	NA	TRBV7-2	TRBJ2-7	TGTGCCAGCAGCTCAATGCAGGGGTTTTTGGCCTACGAGCAGTACTTC	CASSSMQGFLAYEQYF
many	NA	TRBV6-4	TRBJ2-1	TGTGCCAGCAGTGACAAACATACGAGCTCCTACAATGAGCAGTTCTTC	CASSDKHTSSYNEQFF
NA	NA	TRBV19	TRBJ2-3	TGTGCCAGTAATGCAGGGCGCACAGATACGCAGTATTTT	CASNAGRTDTQYF
many	NA	TRBV12-3/TRBV12-4	TRBJ2-1	TGTGCCAGCAGCTTGGGTGAGAGCGGTGAGCAGTTCTTC	CASSLGESGEQFF
NA	TRBD2	TRBV7-3	TRBJ2-1	TGTGCCAGCAGCTCCGGGACTAGCGTTTACAATGAGCAGTTCTTC	CASSSGTSVYNEQFF
many	TRBD2	TRBV9	TRBJ2-1	TGTGCCAGCAGCGGTCTAGCGGAGCGTCGAAGAAATGAGCAGTTCTTC	CASSGLAERRRNEQFF
many	NA	TRBV3-1	TRBJ1-1	TGTGCCAGCAGCCTAAGAATACAGAACACTGAAGCTTTCTTT	CASSLRIQNTEAFF
NA	NA	TRBV11-1	TRBJ2-5	TGTGCCAGCGTGACTAACGGGCAAGAGACCCAGTACTTC	CASVTNGQETQYF
NA	NA	TRBV6-1	TRBJ2-7	TGTGCCAGCAGTCCGGACTACGGCTACGAGCAGTACTTC	CASSPDYGYEQYF
NA	NA	TRBV30	TRBJ1-5	TGTGCCTGGAGTCTCGGCCGCAATCAGCCCCAGCATTTT	CAWSLGRNQPQHF
NA	NA	TRBV7-9	TRBJ2-2	TGTGCCAGCAGCCACGGCGTGTCCGGGGAGCTGTTTTTT	CASSHGVSGELFF
many	TRBD2	TRBV12-3/TRBV12-4	TRBJ2-1	TGTGCCAGCAGTCCCATAAGCGGGAGCAATGAGCAGTTCTTC	CASSPISGSNEQFF
many	TRBD2	TRBV5-4	TRBJ2-3	TGTGCCAGCAGCTCCGAGGCTAGCGGGAGTTTGGCAGATACGCAGTATTTT	CASSSEASGSLADTQYF
many	TRBD1	TRBV20-1	TRBJ2-1	TGCAGTCCGGGACAGGGGGCTTCCAATGAGCAGTTCTTC	CSPGQGASNEQFF
NA	NA	TRBV7-3	TRBJ2-1	TGTGCCAGCAGCTCGTGGACAGTGGGTGAGCAGTTCTTC	CASSSWTVGEQFF
many	TRBD2	TRBV11-3	TRBJ2-1	TGTGCCAGCAGCTCGGGACTAGCGGGAGCTATGGAGAATGAGCAGTTCTTC	CASSSGLAGAMENEQFF
NA	NA	TRBV20-1	TRBJ2-7	TGCAGTGCTAGAATCCCCAGGGGACCCTACGAGCAGTACTTC	CSARIPRGPYEQYF
many	TRBD2	TRBV10-2	TRBJ2-1	TGCGCCACCCGGACTAGCGGGCTCTCCTACAATGAGCAGTTCTTC	CATRTSGLSYNEQFF
many	TRBD2	TRBV2	TRBJ2-7	TGTGCCAGTAAGAGCGGGAGGGACTACGAGCAGTACTTC	CASKSGRDYEQYF
many	TRBD2	TRBV13	TRBJ2-7	TGTGCCAGCAGCTCCCCCGGGACTACCAAAATCTACGAGCAGTACTTC	CASSSPGTTKIYEQYF
many	TRBD1	TRBV20-1	TRBJ1-4	TGCAGTGCTAGAGCCGGGACAGTTAATGAAAAACTGTTTTTT	CSARAGTVNEKLFF
many	TRBD1	TRBV19	TRBJ2-1	TGTGCCACTACTGTGGGACAGTACAATGAGCAGTTCTTC	CATTVGQYNEQFF
many	NA	TRBV11-3	TRBJ1-2	TGTGCCAGCAGCTTAGGAGGCGATAACTATGGCTACACCTTC	CASSLGGDNYGYTF